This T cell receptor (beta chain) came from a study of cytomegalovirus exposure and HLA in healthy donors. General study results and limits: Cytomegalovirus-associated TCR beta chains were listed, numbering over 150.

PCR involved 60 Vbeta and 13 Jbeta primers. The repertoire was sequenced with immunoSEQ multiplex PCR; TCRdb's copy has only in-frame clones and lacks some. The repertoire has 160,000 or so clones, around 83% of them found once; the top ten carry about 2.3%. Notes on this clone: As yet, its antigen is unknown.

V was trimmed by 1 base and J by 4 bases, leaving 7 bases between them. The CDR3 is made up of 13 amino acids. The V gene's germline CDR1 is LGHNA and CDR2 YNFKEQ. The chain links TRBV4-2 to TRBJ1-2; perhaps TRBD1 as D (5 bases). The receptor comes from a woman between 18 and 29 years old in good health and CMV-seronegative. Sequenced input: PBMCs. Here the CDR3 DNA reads TGTGCCAGCAGCCAAGTAGGGGCCTATGGCTACACCTTC. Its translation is CASSQVGAYGYTF.